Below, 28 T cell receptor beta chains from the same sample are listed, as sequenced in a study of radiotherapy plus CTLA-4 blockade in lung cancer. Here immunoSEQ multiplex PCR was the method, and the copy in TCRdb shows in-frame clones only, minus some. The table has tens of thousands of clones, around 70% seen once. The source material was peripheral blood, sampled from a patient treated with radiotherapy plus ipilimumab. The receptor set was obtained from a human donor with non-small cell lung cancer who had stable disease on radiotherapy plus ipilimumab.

This CDR3 is CASQGGGTEAFF. The CDR3 DNA reads as TGTGCCAGTCAGGGGGGTGGCACTGAAGCTTTCTTT. The gene calls are TRBV19 and TRBJ1-1; TRBD1 matches at 7 bases. Looked up from germline, CDR1 is LNHDA and CDR2 is SQIVND (reference sequence). After removal of 8 bases from V and 4 bases from J, the junction contained 4 bases not matched to a gene. The CDR3 covers 12 residues. Full variable domain (remainder filled in from reference TRBV19 and TRBJ1-1): DGGITQSPKYLFRKEGQNVTLSCEQNLNHDAMYWYRQDPGQGLRLIYYSQIVNDFQKGDIAEGYSVSREKKESFPLTVTSAQKNPTAFYLCASQGGGTEAFFGQGTRLTVV.

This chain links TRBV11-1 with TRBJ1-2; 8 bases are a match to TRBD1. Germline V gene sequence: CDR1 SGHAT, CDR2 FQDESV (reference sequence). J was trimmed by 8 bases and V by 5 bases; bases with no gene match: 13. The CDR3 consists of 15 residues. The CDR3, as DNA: TGTGCCAGCAGCCCAGACCTGACAGGGGCTCACGGCTACACCTTC. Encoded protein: CASSPDLTGAHGYTF.

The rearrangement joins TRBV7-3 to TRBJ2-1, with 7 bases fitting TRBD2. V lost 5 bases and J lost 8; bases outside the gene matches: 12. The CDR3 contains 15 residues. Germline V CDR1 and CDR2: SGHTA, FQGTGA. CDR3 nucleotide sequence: TGTGCCAGCAGCCCGGGGAGCGGGGCCTGGGATGAGCAGTTCTTC. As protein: CASSPGSGAWDEQFF.

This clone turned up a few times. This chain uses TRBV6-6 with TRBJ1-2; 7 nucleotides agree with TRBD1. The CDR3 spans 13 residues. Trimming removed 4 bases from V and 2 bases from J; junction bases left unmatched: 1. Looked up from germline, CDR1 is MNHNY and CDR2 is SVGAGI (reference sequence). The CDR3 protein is CASSLQGNYGYTF. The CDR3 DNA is TGTGCCAGCAGTTTACAGGGGAACTATGGCTACACCTTC.

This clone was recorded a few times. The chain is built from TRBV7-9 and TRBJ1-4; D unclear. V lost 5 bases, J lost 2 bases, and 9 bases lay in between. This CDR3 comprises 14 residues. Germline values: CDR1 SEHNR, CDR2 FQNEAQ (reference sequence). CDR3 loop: CASSLDGTNEKLFF. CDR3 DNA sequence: TGTGCCAGCAGCCTTGACGGGACTAATGAAAAACTGTTTTTT.

DNA of the CDR3: TGCGCCAGCAGCTTGGCCGATGGGAGGGAGCAGTACTTC. Translation: CASSLADGREQYF. V gene TRBV5-1 combines with J gene TRBJ2-7, with D perhaps matching TRBD2 (6 bases). Per germline, CDR1 SGHRS and CDR2 YFSETQ. V was trimmed by 0 bases and J by 7 bases, leaving 11 bases between them. This CDR3 has 13 amino acids.

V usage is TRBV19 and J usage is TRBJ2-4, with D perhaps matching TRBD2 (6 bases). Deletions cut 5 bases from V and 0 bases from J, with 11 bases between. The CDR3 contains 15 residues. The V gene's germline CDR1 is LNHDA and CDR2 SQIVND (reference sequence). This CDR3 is CASSAGPLAKNIQYF. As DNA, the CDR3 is TGTGCCAGTAGTGCGGGACCGTTAGCCAAAAACATTCAGTACTTC.

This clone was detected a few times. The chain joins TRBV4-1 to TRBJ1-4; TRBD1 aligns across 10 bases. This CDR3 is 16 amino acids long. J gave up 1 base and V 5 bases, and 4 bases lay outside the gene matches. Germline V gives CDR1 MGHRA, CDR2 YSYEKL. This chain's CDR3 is CASSSTGGETNEKLFF. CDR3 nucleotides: TGCGCCAGCAGCTCGACAGGGGGCGAAACTAATGAAAAACTGTTTTTT.

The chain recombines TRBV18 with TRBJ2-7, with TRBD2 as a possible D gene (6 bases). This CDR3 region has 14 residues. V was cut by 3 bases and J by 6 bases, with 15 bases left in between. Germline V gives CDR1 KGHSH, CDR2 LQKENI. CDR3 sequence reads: CASSPGAGPVEQYF. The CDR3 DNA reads TGTGCCAGCTCACCCGGCGCGGGGCCGGTCGAGCAGTACTTC.

CDR3 sequence: CASSAAGAETQYF. The CDR3 region has the DNA TGTGCCAGCAGCGCCGCGGGGGCCGAGACCCAGTACTTC. The V and J genes are TRBV7-9 and TRBJ2-5; possibly TRBD2 for D (7 bases). Germline assignment: CDR1 SEHNR and CDR2 FQNEAQ (reference sequence). The CDR3 loop spans 13 amino acids. The germline V and J ends were trimmed by 5 bases and 5 bases, with 12 bases remaining between them.

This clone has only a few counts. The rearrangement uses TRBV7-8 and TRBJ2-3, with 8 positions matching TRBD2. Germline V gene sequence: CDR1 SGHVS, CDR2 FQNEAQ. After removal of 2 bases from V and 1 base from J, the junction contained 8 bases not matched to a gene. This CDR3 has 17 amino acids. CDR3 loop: CASSLPLAGWGTDTQYF. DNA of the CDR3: TGTGCCAGCAGCTTACCTTTAGCGGGATGGGGCACAGATACGCAGTATTTT.

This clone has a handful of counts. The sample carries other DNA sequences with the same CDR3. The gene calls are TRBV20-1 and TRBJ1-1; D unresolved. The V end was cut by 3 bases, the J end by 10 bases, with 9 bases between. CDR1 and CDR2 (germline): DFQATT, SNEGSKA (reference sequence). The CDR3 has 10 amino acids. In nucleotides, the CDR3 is TGCAGTGCTAGTGAGTCTGGAGCTTTCTTT. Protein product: CSASESGAFF.

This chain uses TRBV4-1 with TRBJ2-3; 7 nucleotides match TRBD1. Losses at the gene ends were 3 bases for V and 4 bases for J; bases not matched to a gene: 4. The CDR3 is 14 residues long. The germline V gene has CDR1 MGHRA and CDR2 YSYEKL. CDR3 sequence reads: CASSQPDRADTQYF. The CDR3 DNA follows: TGCGCCAGCAGCCAGCCCGACAGGGCAGATACGCAGTATTTT.

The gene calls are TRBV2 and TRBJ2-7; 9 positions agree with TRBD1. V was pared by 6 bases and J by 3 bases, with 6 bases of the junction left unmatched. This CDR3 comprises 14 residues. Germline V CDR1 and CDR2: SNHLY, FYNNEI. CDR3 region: CASRWGQGGYEQYF. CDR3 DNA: TGTGCCAGCAGATGGGGACAGGGAGGCTACGAGCAGTACTTC.

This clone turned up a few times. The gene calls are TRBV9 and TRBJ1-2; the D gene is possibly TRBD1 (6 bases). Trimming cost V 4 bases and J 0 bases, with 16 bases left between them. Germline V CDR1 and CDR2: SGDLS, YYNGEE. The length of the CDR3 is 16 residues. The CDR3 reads CASSPSWGRANYGYTF. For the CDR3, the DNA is TGTGCCAGCAGCCCTTCCTGGGGGCGAGCTAACTATGGCTACACCTTC.

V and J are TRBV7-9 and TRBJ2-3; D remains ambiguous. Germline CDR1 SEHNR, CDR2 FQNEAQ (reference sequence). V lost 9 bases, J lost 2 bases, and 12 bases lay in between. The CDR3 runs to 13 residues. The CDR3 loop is CASRVRYTDTQYF. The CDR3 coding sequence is TGTGCCAGTAGAGTGAGGTACACAGATACGCAGTATTTT.

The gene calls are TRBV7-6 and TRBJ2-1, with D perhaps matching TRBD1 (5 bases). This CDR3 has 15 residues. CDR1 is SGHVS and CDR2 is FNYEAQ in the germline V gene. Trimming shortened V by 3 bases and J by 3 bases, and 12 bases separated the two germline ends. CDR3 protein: CASSFSLDSYNEQFF. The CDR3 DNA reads TGTGCCAGCAGCTTTTCACTCGACAGCTACAATGAGCAGTTCTTC.

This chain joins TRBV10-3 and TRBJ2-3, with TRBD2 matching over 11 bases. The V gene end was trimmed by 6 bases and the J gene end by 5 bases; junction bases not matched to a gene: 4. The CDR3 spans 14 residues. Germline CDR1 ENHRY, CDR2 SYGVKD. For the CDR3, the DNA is TGTGCCATCAGGACTAGCGGGGAGAAAGATACGCAGTATTTT. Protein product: CAIRTSGEKDTQYF.

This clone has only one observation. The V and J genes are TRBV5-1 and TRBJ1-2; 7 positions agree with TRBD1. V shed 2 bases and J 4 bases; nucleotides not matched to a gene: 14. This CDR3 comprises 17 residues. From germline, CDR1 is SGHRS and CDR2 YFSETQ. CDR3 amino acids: CASSFQGVGGLGYGYTF. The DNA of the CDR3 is TGCGCCAGCAGCTTCCAGGGGGTCGGTGGGCTAGGCTATGGCTACACCTTC.

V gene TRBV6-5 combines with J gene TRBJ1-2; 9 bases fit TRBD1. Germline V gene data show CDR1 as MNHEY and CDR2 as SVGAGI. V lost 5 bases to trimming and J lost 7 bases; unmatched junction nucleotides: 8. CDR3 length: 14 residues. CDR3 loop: CASSATGQGFGYTF. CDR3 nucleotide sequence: TGTGCCAGCAGTGCGACCGGACAGGGGTTTGGCTACACCTTC.

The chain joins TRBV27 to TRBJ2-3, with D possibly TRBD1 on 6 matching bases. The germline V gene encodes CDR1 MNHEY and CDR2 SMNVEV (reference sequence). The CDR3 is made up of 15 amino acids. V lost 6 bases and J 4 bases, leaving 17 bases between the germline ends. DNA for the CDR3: TGTGCCAGCAGCAGGGGCAGGGAATTATCAGATACGCAGTATTTT. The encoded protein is CASSRGRELSDTQYF.

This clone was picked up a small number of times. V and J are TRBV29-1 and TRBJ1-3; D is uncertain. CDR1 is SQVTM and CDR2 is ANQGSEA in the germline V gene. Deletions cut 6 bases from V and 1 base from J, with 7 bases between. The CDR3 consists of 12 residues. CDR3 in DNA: TGCAGCGTCCTATTATCTGGAAACACCATATATTTT. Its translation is CSVLLSGNTIYF.

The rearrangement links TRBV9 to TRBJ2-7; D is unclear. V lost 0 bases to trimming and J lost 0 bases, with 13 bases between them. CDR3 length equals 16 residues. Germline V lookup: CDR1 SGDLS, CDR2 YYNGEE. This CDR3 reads CASSVDPGSSSYEQYF. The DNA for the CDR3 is TGTGCCAGCAGCGTAGACCCAGGCTCGAGCTCCTACGAGCAGTACTTC.

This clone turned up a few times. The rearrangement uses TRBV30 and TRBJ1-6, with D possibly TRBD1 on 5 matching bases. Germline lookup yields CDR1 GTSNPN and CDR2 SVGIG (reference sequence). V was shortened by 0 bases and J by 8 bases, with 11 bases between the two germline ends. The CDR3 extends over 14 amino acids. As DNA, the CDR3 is TGTGCCTGGAGTGTACGGGGGGGGGATTCACCCCTCCACTTT. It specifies CAWSVRGGDSPLHF.

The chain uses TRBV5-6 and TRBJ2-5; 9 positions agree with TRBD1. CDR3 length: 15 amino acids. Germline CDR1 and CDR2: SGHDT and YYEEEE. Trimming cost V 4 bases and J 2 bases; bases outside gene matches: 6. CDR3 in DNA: TGTGCCAGCAGCAAAGGGACAGGGCGACAAGAGACCCAGTACTTC. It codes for CASSKGTGRQETQYF.

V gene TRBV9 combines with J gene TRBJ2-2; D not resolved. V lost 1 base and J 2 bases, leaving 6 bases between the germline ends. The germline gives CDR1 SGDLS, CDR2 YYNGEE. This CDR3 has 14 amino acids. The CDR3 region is CASSVSRNTGELFF. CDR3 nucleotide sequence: TGTGCCAGCAGCGTATCCAGAAACACCGGGGAGCTGTTTTTT.

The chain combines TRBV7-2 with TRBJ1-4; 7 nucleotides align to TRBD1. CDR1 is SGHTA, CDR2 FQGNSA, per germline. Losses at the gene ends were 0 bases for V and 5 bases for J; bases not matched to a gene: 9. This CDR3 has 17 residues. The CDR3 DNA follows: TGTGCCAGCAGCTTAGCCCACTATGGGACAGCAAATGAAAAACTGTTTTTT. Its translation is CASSLAHYGTANEKLFF.

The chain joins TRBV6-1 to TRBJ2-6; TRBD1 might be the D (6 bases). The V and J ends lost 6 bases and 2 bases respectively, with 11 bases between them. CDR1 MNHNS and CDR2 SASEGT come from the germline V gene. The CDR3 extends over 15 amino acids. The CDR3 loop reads CASRTGRTGANVLTF. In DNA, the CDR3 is TGTGCCAGCAGAACAGGGCGCACTGGGGCCAACGTCCTGACTTTC.